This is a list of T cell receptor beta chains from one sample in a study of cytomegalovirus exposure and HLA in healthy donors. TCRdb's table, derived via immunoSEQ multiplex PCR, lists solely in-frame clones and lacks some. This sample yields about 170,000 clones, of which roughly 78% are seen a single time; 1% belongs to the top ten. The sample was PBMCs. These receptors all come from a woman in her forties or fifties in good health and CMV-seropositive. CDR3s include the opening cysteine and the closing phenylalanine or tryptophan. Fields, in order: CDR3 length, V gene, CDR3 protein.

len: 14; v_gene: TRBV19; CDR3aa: CASLVYGANTEAFF
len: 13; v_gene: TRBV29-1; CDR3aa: CSGIRDRNTEAFF
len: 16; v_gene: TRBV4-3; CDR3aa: CASSPLAGDTYNEQFF
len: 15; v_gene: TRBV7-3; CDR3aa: CASSLSPGHLYEQYF
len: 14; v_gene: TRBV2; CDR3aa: CASSGDTSNQPQHF
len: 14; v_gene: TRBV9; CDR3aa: CASSVEQNTDTQYF
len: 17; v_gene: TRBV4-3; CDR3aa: CASSQEYRGRDAYEQYF
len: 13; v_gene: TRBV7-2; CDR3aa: CASSPDSHQPQHF
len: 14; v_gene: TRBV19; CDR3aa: CASRAGGEGQPQHF
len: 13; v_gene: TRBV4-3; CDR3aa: CASSQDAWTEAFF
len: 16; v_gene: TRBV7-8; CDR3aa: CASSHLRPGQSNGYTF
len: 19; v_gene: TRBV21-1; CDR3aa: CASSPWDRDSLLGNQPQHF
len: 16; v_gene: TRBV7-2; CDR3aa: CASSFAGNSGANVLTF
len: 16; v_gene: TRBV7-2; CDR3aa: CASSPPGAGHTGELFF
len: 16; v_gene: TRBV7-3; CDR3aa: CASSPIAGRTYNEQFF
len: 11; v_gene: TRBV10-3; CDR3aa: CATRLSYEQYF
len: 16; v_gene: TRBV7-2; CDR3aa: CASSPLGSGMKETQYF
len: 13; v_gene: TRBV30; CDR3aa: CAWSAGAPDTQYF
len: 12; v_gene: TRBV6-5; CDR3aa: CASSVHSYGYTF
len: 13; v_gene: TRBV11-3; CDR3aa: CASSRGTDYEQYF
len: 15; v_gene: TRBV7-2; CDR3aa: CASSLEHSRTDTQYF
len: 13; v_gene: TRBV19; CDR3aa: CASRSPSSYEQYF
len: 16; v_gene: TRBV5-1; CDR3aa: CASSFPPRGRNTEAFF
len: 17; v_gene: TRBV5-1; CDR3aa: CASSSLGLAGGTGELFF
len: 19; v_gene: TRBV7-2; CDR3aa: CASSPEQGRGILAKNIQYF
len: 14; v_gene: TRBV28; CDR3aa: CASRGAGRGEGYTF
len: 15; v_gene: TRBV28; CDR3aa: CASASRDRNINEQFF
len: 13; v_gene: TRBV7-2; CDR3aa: CASRLQGAGGYTF
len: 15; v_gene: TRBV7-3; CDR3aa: CASSLVNSNTGELFF
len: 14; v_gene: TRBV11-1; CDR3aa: CASQRTSGRYEQYF
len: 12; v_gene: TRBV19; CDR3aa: CASRPDGGEAFF
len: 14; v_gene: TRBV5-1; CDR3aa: CASTVTGGNYGYTF
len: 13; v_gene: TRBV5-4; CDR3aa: CASSMDRVGEAFF
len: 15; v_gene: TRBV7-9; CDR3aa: CSSSLGQGQSGGYTF
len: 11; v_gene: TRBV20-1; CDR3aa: CSARGPYEQYF
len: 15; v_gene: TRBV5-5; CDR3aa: CASSSGDRGVTEAFF
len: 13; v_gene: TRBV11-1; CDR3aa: CASSHGQPYGYTF
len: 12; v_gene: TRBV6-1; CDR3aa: CASSSFGNTIYF
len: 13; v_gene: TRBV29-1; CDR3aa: CSVIQGNTGELFF
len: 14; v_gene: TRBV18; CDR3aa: CASSPTGRWDEQFF
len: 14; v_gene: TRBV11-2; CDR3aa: CASSLAGGWETQYF
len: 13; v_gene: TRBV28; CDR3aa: CASSFPQGYEQYF
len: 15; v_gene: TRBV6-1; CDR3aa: CASSIQGAGNTEAFF
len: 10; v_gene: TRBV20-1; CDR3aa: CSALDYGYTF
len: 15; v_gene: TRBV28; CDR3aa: CASSRLQGSNQPQHF
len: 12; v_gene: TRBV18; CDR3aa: CASSQEEEAQYF
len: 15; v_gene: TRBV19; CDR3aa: CASSVRLAPYNEQFF
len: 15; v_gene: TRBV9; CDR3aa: CASSVDGNSYNEQFF
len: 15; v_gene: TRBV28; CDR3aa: CASSFQGQGTDTQYF
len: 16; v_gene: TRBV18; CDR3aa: CASSPASSGRTDTQYF
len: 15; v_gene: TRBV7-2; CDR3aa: CASSLGRFTGPGYTF
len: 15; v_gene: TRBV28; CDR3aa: CASSLWEGQDNEQFF
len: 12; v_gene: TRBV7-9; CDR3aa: CSSTSTTYEQYF
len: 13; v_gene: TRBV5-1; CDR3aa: CASSLGQGGEQYF